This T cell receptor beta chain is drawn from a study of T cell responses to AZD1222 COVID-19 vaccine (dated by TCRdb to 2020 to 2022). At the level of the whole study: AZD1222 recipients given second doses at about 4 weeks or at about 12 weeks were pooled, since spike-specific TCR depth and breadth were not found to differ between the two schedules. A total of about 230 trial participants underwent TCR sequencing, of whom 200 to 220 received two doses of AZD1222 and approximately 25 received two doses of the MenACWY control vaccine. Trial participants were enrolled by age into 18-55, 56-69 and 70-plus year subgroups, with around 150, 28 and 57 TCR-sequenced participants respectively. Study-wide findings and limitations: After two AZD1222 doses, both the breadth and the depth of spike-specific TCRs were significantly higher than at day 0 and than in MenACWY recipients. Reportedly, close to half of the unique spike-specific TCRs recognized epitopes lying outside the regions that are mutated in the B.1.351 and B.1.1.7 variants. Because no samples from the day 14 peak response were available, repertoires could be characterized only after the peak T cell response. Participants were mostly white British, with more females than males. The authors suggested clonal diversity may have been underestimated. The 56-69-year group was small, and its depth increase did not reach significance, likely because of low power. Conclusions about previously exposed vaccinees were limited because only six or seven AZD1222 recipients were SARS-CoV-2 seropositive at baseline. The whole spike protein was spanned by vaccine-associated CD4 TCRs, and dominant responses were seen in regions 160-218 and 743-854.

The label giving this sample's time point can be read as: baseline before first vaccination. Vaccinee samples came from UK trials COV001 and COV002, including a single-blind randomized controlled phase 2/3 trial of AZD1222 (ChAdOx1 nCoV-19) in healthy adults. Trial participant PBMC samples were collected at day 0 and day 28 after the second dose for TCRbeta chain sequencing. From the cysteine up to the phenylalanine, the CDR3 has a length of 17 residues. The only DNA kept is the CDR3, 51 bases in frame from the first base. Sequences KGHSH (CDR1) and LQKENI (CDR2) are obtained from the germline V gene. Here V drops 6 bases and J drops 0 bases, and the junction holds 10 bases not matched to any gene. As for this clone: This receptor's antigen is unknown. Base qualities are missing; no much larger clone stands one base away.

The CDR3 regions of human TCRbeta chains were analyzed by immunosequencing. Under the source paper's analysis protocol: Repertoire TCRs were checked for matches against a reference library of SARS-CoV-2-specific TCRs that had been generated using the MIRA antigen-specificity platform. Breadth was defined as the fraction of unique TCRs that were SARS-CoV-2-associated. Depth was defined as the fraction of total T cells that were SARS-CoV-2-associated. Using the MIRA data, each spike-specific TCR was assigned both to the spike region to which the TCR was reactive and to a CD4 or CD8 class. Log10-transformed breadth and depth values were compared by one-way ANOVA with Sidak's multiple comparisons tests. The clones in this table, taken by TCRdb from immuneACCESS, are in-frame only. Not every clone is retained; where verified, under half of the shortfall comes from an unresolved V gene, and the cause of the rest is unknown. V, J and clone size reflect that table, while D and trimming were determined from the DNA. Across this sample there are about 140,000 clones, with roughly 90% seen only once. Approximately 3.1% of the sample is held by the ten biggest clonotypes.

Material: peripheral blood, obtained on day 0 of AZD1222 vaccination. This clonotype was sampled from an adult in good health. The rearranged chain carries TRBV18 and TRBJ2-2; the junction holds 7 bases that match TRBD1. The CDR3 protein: CASSPDRPSSNTGELFF. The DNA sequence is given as TGTGCCAGCTCCCCGGACAGGCCTTCCTCGAACACCGGGGAGCTGTTTTTT.